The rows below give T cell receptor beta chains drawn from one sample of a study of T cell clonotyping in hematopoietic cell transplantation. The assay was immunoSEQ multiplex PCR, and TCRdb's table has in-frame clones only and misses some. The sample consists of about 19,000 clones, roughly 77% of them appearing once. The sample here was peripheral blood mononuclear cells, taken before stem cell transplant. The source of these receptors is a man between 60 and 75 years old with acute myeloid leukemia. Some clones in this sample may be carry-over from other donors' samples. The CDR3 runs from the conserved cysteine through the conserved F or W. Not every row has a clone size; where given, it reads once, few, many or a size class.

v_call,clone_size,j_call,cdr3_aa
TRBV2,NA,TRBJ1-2,CASSLGFGDYGYTF
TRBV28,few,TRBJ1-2,CASSWREFHTF
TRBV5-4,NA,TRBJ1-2,CASSLAGRQYGYTF
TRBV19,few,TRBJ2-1,CASTLDSQIYNEQFF
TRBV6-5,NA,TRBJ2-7,CASSYSIRGHYEQYF
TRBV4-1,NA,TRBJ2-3,CASSLAQGQPGDTQYF
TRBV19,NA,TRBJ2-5,CASSLHSTGERETQYF
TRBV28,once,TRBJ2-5,CASSLSRGTQETQYF
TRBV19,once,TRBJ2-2,CASSTLFLQGAGGTGELFF
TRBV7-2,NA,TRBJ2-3,CASSLEDINWRGGPDTQYF
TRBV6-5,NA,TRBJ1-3,CASSSLTGSGNTIYF
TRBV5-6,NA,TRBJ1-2,CASSLRGNYGYTF
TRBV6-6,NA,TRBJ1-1,CASSYSQGASTEAFF
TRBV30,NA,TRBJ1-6,CAWEGQGANSPLHF
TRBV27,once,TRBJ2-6,CASRDVSGANVLTF
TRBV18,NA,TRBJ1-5,CASSPGEGNQPQHF
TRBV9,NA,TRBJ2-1,CASSVTYGYNEQFF
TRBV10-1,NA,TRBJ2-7,CASSGAGGNEQYF
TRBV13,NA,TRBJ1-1,CASRQMPAAMNTEAFF
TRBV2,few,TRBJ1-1,CASSEQGARTEAFF
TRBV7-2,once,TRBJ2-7,CASSLAAGGQYEQYF
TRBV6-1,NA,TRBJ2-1,CASRQGYNEQFF
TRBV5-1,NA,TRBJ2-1,CASSLGGGLSYNEQFF
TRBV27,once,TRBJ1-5,CASSKQGGQPQHF
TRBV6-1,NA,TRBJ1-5,CASGPRGLSRQPQHF
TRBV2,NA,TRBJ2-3,CASRADRGSTDTQYF
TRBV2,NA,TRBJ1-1,CASSPIRGDTEAFF
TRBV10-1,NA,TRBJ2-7,CASSDRGDEQYF
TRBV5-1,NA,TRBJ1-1,CASSSRDTYGAFF
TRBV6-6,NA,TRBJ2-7,CASSPLEGIKQYF